A single sample gave rise to the 28 T cell receptor beta chains below, sequenced in a study of blood T cells in healthy people across ages. A second PCR of 7 to 11 cycles used a sample-barcoded 5' primer and a J-beta primer mix. TCRdb reprocessed the 5' RACE reads via MiXCR and lists one record per CDR3 protein. The profile covers around 1.7 million distinct CDR3 sequences, with roughly 27% appearing a single time and roughly 8% taken by the ten largest. Source material: blood. The source of these receptors is a woman younger than 45 in good health.

There are a few counts of this clonotype. The rearrangement joins TRBV20-1 to TRBJ2-1, with 7 positions matching TRBD2. Germline V gene lookup returns CDR1 DFQATT and CDR2 SNEGSKA (reference sequence). V lost 0 bases to trimming and J lost 6 bases; unmatched junction nucleotides: 11. CDR3 size: 16 residues. CDR3 sequence reads: CSARDLRLAVCNEQFF. CDR3 bases: TGCAGTGCTAGAGATCTTCGGCTAGCGGTTTGCAATGAGCAGTTCTTC.

This clonotype was counted between two and nine times. A much larger clone lies a single base off, so this may be a read error. V is TRBV25-1 and J is TRBJ1-4; perhaps TRBD1 as D (5 bases). The CDR3 runs 13 residues. Germline-derived CDR1 and CDR2 are MGHDK and SYGVNS. V was shortened by 6 bases and J by 7 bases, with 12 bases between the two germline ends. The CDR3 nucleotides are TGTGCCAGCAGGGGGCAGGGTGGTGAAAAACTGTTTTTT. This translates into CASRGQGGEKLFF.

This clonotype was seen many times. The rearrangement uses TRBV6-2 or TRBV6-3 and TRBJ2-1; tentatively, D is TRBD2 (7 bases). The V end was cut by 2 bases, the J end by 8 bases, with 16 bases between. CDR1 and CDR2 from the germline V gene are MNHEY and SVGEGT. The CDR3 covers 15 residues. The CDR3 DNA reads as TGTGCCAGCAGTTACGAGGGGGGGATAAGAGATGAGCAGTTCTTC. It encodes CASSYEGGIRDEQFF.

The gene calls are TRBV7-9 and TRBJ2-7, with D tentatively TRBD2 (6 bases). The V end lost 4 bases, the J end lost 4 bases, and 23 bases lay between the germline ends. The CDR3 totals 17 residues. Germline V gives CDR1 SEHNR, CDR2 FQNEAQ (reference sequence). The CDR3 protein is CASSSPRAGSSPYEQYF. CDR3 DNA sequence: TGTGCCAGCAGCTCGCCCCGCGCGGGAAGTTCCCCTTACGAGCAGTACTTC. The full variable domain, rest sourced from reference TRBV7-9 and TRBJ2-7, is DTGVSQNPRHKITKRGQNVTFRCDPISEHNRLYWYRQTLGQGPEFLTYFQNEAQLEKSRLLSDRFSAERPKGSFSTLEIQRTEQGDSAMYLCASSSPRAGSSPYEQYFGPGTRLTVT.

This chain connects TRBV7-2 to TRBJ1-2; D possibly corresponds to TRBD1 (5 bases). The length of the CDR3 is 12 residues. Germline CDR1 and CDR2: SGHTA and FQGNSA. Between the trimmed V and J ends, which lost 5 bases and 8 bases, there was a span of 12 bases. CDR3 sequence reads: CASSVGVEGYTF. The CDR3 DNA reads as TGTGCCAGCAGCGTGGGGGTGGAGGGCTACACCTTC.

This chain connects TRBV18 to TRBJ2-1; 10 positions agree with TRBD2. Germline lookup yields CDR1 KGHSH and CDR2 LQKENI. After removal of 8 bases from V and 5 bases from J, the junction contained 6 bases not matched to a gene. The CDR3 spans 14 residues. Written as DNA, the CDR3 is TGTGCCAGCAGGACGGGACTAGCGAACAATGAGCAGTTCTTC. Its translation is CASRTGLANNEQFF.

J is TRBJ2-1 and V is TRBV7-9; D unclear. Germline CDR1 and CDR2: SEHNR and FQNEAQ (reference sequence). The germline V and J ends were trimmed by 7 bases and 4 bases, with 11 bases remaining between them. The CDR3 loop spans 13 amino acids. In nucleotides, the CDR3 is TGTGCCAGCATCCCGACCCCTTACAATGAGCAGTTCTTC. It yields the protein CASIPTPYNEQFF.

This clonotype was recorded a few times. The CDR3 region has the DNA TGTGCCAGCCGGGACGTGAACACTGAAGCTTTCTTT. Its protein product is CASRDVNTEAFF. V is TRBV27 and J is TRBJ1-1; tentatively, D is TRBD1 (5 bases). The V end lost 8 bases, the J end lost 0 bases, and 7 bases lay between the germline ends. This CDR3 is 12 amino acids long. Germline CDR1 and CDR2: MNHEY and SMNVEV (reference sequence).

This chain links TRBV20-1 with TRBJ2-5; 10 bases match TRBD1. Germline CDR1 DFQATT, CDR2 SNEGSKA (reference sequence). V was clipped by 0 bases and J by 5 bases; unmatched bases: 6. The CDR3 runs to 15 residues. The CDR3 DNA reads TGCAGTGCTAGAGATCCGGACAGGGGGTCTGAGACCCAGTACTTC. Its translation: CSARDPDRGSETQYF.

In its sample, this clonotype was seen a few times. The rearrangement links TRBV7-2 to TRBJ1-1; a weak D match, TRBD1 (6 bases). This CDR3 spans 14 amino acids. V was shortened by 4 bases and J by 1 base, with 10 bases between the two germline ends. Germline CDR1 is SGHTA and CDR2 is FQGNSA. CDR3 nucleotides: TGTGCCAGCAGCTGGGTAGGGGGGAACACTGAAGCTTTCTTT. This translates into CASSWVGGNTEAFF.

In this sample, this clonotype turned up many times. The gene calls are TRBV20-1 and TRBJ2-7; maybe TRBD2 (6 bases). Trimming left V 3 bases short and J 1 base short, with 16 bases between. Germline CDR1 is DFQATT and CDR2 is SNEGSKA (reference sequence). The CDR3 sequence is 15 residues long. In nucleotides, the CDR3 is TGCAGTGCTAGCCTTTGGCGGGGCCTGTCCTACGAGCAGTACTTC. Protein: CSASLWRGLSYEQYF.

The V gene is TRBV5-6, the J gene TRBJ2-5, with D tentatively TRBD2 (6 bases). Germline V gene lookup returns CDR1 SGHDT and CDR2 YYEEEE. The CDR3 has 15 amino acids. Trimming took 3 bases from V and 4 from J, leaving 16 bases between them. The CDR3 DNA reads TGTGCCAGCAGCTCCGGACTATTATTTGGAGAGACCCAGTACTTC. This encodes CASSSGLLFGETQYF.

Ten or more counts support this clonotype. This chain joins TRBV12-3 or TRBV12-4 and TRBJ2-1; D is perhaps TRBD1 (6 bases). The V and J ends lost 6 bases and 4 bases respectively, with 13 bases between them. There are 14 residues in the CDR3. CDR3 in DNA: TGTGCCAGCAGCTCACTTAGGGGGTACAATGAGCAGTTCTTC. Translated, it gives CASSSLRGYNEQFF.

This clonotype was detected only a few times. This sequence joins TRBV9 and TRBJ2-3; D is uncertain. With 0 bases removed from V and 1 base from J, the gap between germline ends came to 9 bases. The CDR3 loop spans 15 amino acids. Looked up from germline, CDR1 is SGDLS and CDR2 is YYNGEE. CDR3 DNA: TGTGCCAGCAGCGTAGCCCCCGAAGGCACAGATACGCAGTATTTT. It encodes CASSVAPEGTDTQYF.

The V gene is TRBV12-3 or TRBV12-4, the J gene TRBJ2-1; TRBD2 matches 8 bases. V lost 2 bases, J lost 8 bases, and 5 bases stayed unmatched. CDR3 length: 14 amino acids. The CDR3 loop reads CASSLQRGRHEQFF. As DNA, the CDR3 is TGTGCCAGCAGTTTACAGCGGGGGCGCCATGAGCAGTTCTTC.

The chain uses TRBV9 and TRBJ2-3; D is undetermined. The CDR3 length is 15 residues. With 2 bases removed from V and 1 base from J, the gap between germline ends came to 11 bases. Per the germline V gene, CDR1 is SGDLS and CDR2 is YYNGEE. In DNA form, the CDR3 reads TGTGCCAGCAGCGTGGGTGTGGCACGCACAGATACGCAGTATTTT. Translated, it gives CASSVGVARTDTQYF.

The gene calls are TRBV4-3 and TRBJ1-1; perhaps TRBD1 as D (6 bases). The length of the CDR3 is 15 residues. Trimming took off 1 base at V and 1 base at J, with 10 bases between the two ends. In germline, CDR1 is LGHNA, CDR2 YSLEER. The CDR3 loop reads CASSQVMTGNTEAFF. The CDR3 nucleotides are TGCGCCAGCAGCCAAGTGATGACAGGGAACACTGAAGCTTTCTTT.

The table lists this clonotype with a few counts. V usage is TRBV6-6 and J usage is TRBJ1-5, with 8 bases lining up with TRBD1. Unmatched junction bases numbered 7, after V lost 4 bases and J lost 5 bases. Germline V gives CDR1 MNHNY, CDR2 SVGAGI (reference sequence). CDR3 length: 15 amino acids. CDR3 nucleotides: TGTGCCAGCAGTTTGGACAGGGTGGGAGATCAGCCCCAGCATTTT. This sequence encodes CASSLDRVGDQPQHF.

This clonotype was observed a handful of times. V usage is TRBV29-1 and J usage is TRBJ2-6, with D unresolved. The CDR3 consists of 15 residues. The ends were cut back, 2 bases at V and 1 base at J, with 9 bases in the middle. Germline CDR1 SQVTM, CDR2 ANQGSEA. CDR3 sequence (DNA): TGCAGCGTTGAATCGCGGTTATCTGGGGCCAACGTCCTGACTTTC. Residues: CSVESRLSGANVLTF. The full variable domain, rest sourced from reference TRBV29-1 and TRBJ2-6, is SAVISQKPSRDICQRGTSLTIQCQVDSQVTMMFWYRQQPGQSLTLIATANQGSEATYESGFVIDKFPISRPNLTFSTLTVSNMSPEDSSIYLCSVESRLSGANVLTFGAGSRLTVL.

The chain links TRBV30 to TRBJ2-3, with 8 bases identical to TRBD2. V lost 0 bases to trimming and J lost 8 bases; unmatched junction nucleotides: 10. Germline V gene data show CDR1 as GTSNPN and CDR2 as SVGIG (reference sequence). The CDR3 contains 15 residues. The CDR3 is CAWSVRGGAGGTQYF. DNA of the CDR3: TGTGCCTGGAGTGTACGAGGAGGGGCGGGGGGTACGCAGTATTTT.

This clonotype was counted between two and nine times. A read error may produce the germline difference seen at one junction end. This chain connects TRBV25-1 to TRBJ2-7, with 8 bases fitting TRBD1. The CDR3 spans 17 residues. Germline V gene sequence: CDR1 MGHDK, CDR2 SYGVNS. The DNA of the CDR3 is TGTGTCAGCAGGGCGGACCAGGGGGCATCTGTATCCTACGAGCAGTACTTC. This gives the protein CVSRADQGASVSYEQYF.

V is TRBV7-3 and J is TRBJ2-3; weak D call: TRBD2 (6 bases). Per germline, CDR1 SGHTA and CDR2 FQGTGA. The V end was cut by 5 bases, the J end by 1 base, with 13 bases between. The CDR3 contains 15 residues. As DNA, the CDR3 is TGTGCCAGCAGCCCCGAAGCGGGCCGCACAGATACGCAGTATTTT. It is translated as CASSPEAGRTDTQYF. Filled out from reference TRBV7-3 and TRBJ2-3, the complete variable domain reads GAGVSQTPSNKVTEKGKYVELRCDPISGHTALYWYRQSLGQGPEFLIYFQGTGAADDSGLPNDRFFAVRPEGSVSTLKIQRTERGDSAVYLCASSPEAGRTDTQYFGPGTRLTVL.

This clonotype was found a few times. A read error may explain this, as a much larger clone is one base away. The genes are TRBV4-1 and TRBJ1-2; D unresolved. V lost 0 bases and J lost 6, with 11 bases in between. The CDR3 covers 14 residues. The germline gives CDR1 MGHRA, CDR2 YSYEKL. The CDR3 sequence: CASSQDPPWNGYTF. For the CDR3, the DNA is TGCGCCAGCAGCCAAGACCCTCCCTGGAATGGCTACACCTTC.

A few counts support this clonotype. The rearrangement joins TRBV20-1 to TRBJ2-7, with TRBD2 matching 12 bases. CDR3 length: 16 amino acids. Germline-derived CDR1 and CDR2 are DFQATT and SNEGSKA (reference sequence). V lost 1 base, J lost 3 bases, and 7 bases stayed unmatched. The CDR3 bases are TGCAGTGCTAGAGGGGCTAGCGGGAGGGACTTCTACGAGCAGTACTTC. Protein: CSARGASGRDFYEQYF.

This clonotype was detected a few times. V gene TRBV12-3 or TRBV12-4 combines with J gene TRBJ2-7, with 11 bases fitting TRBD2. CDR3 length: 16 residues. V lost 5 bases to trimming and J lost 2 bases; unmatched junction nucleotides: 8. The CDR3 reads CASSQITSGGPYEQYF. For the CDR3, the DNA is TGTGCCAGCAGTCAAATTACTAGCGGGGGTCCCTACGAGCAGTACTTC.

The chain employs TRBV20-1 and TRBJ1-5; D might be TRBD1 (5 bases). The ends were cut back, 4 bases at V and 1 base at J, with 14 bases in the middle. CDR3 length: 15 residues. CDR1 is DFQATT, CDR2 SNEGSKA, per germline (reference sequence). This CDR3 is CSAKQGRWSNQPQHF. In nucleotides, the CDR3 is TGCAGTGCTAAGCAGGGACGGTGGAGCAATCAGCCCCAGCATTTT.

In this sample, this clonotype turned up many times. The chain recombines TRBV10-3 with TRBJ2-7, with a weak D call TRBD2 (6 bases). Trimming took 3 bases from V and 6 from J, leaving 12 bases between them. In germline, CDR1 is ENHRY, CDR2 SYGVKD. The CDR3 consists of 13 residues. Here the CDR3 reads CAISEPPRGEQYF. The DNA of the CDR3 is TGTGCCATCAGTGAACCCCCGCGGGGCGAGCAGTACTTC.

In this sample, this clonotype turned up a few times. The J gene is TRBJ2-7, the V gene TRBV7-9; 9 positions agree with TRBD2. The CDR3 runs 18 residues. The germline gives CDR1 SEHNR, CDR2 FQNEAQ (reference sequence). Trimming at V came to 5 bases and at J to 0 bases, leaving 14 bases not matched to a gene. The CDR3 coding sequence is TGTGCCAGCAGCCCGAGACTAGCGGTAAGGATAATCTCCTACGAGCAGTACTTC. Its translation: CASSPRLAVRIISYEQYF.